This is a list of T cell receptor beta chains from one sample in a study of T cells after yellow fever vaccination. In TCRdb, the 5' RACE reads were re-called with MiXCR into one record per CDR3 protein. The data contain roughly 120,000 distinct CDR3 sequences, 7% to 8.5% of them singletons. Sequences were derived from CD8+ T cells sorted from PBMCs, sampled 45 days after the yellow fever booster vaccination. These receptor sequences come from a man aged 30 to 39 who received the YFV17D yellow fever vaccine. Both conserved end residues are part of each CDR3. The D gene is left open where the match is weak. Clone size is not always given. Where it is, it says once, few, many or a class for expanded clones.

size	D	V	J	CDR3	DNA
few	.	TRBV11-1	TRBJ2-1	CASSLVISAGPSYNEQFF	TGTGCCAGCAGCTTAGTGATTTCGGCGGGACCCTCCTACAATGAGCAGTTCTTC
many	.	TRBV6-5	TRBJ1-5	CASRRGSNQPQHF	TGTGCCAGTCGGCGTGGGTCCAATCAGCCCCAGCATTTT
few	.	TRBV27	TRBJ1-2	CASGWGGYGYTF	TGTGCCAGCGGGTGGGGAGGCTATGGCTACACCTTC
many	.	TRBV29-1	TRBJ1-2	CSVVESYGYTF	TGCAGCGTTGTCGAATCCTATGGCTACACCTTC
many	TRBD2	TRBV5-1	TRBJ2-3	CASSLKAGATDTQYF	TGCGCCAGCAGCTTGAAGGCGGGAGCGACAGATACGCAGTATTTT
.	.	TRBV27	TRBJ1-5	CATRVGSGNQPQHF	TGTGCCACCCGAGTGGGGAGCGGCAATCAGCCCCAGCATTTT
.	.	TRBV7-9	TRBJ2-7	CASSKTESSYEQYF	TGTGCCAGCAGCAAGACAGAGAGCTCCTACGAGCAGTACTTC
.	TRBD1	TRBV19	TRBJ2-7	CASSHEGAFPYEQYF	TGTGCCAGTAGCCATGAGGGGGCCTTCCCTTACGAGCAGTACTTC
many	.	TRBV27	TRBJ1-1	CASSFSENTEAFF	TGTGCCAGCAGTTTTAGCGAGAACACTGAAGCTTTCTTT
many	.	TRBV7-9	TRBJ2-3	CASSQYTDTQYF	TGTGCCAGCAGCCAGTACACAGATACGCAGTATTTT
.	TRBD2	TRBV6-1	TRBJ2-4	CASRGLADLAKNIQYF	TGTGCCAGCAGGGGACTAGCGGATCTAGCCAAAAACATTCAGTACTTC
.	.	TRBV30	TRBJ2-1	CAWIAVYSNEQFF	TGTGCCTGGATAGCGGTCTATTCAAATGAGCAGTTCTTC
many	.	TRBV7-2	TRBJ1-5	CASSPPGVNQPQHF	TGTGCCAGCAGCCCCCCGGGAGTAAATCAGCCCCAGCATTTT
many	TRBD1	TRBV6-4	TRBJ1-2	CASSDEGTGGIYGYTF	TGTGCCAGCAGCGACGAAGGGACAGGGGGCATTTATGGCTACACCTTC
.	.	TRBV9	TRBJ2-2	CASSTSITGELFF	TGTGCCAGCAGCACCAGCATAACCGGGGAGCTGTTTTTT
many	.	TRBV12-3/TRBV12-4	TRBJ2-1	CASRKGLDEQFF	TGTGCCAGCAGGAAGGGGTTGGATGAGCAGTTCTTC
many	.	TRBV4-3	TRBJ1-1	CASSQVGASNTEAFF	TGCGCCAGCAGCCAAGTCGGAGCCTCGAACACTGAAGCTTTCTTT
many	TRBD2	TRBV15	TRBJ2-5	CATRLAGGETQYF	TGTGCCACCAGACTAGCGGGAGGAGAGACCCAGTACTTC
many	.	TRBV7-9	TRBJ2-7	CASSLTGEQYF	TGTGCCAGCAGCTTAACGGGGGAGCAGTACTTC
.	.	TRBV20-1	TRBJ2-7	CSASLLDSYEQYF	TGCAGTGCTAGCCTCCTCGACAGTTACGAGCAGTACTTC
few	.	TRBV5-1	TRBJ2-5	CASSLRLTWTEGETQYF	TGCGCCAGCAGCTTAAGGCTTACCTGGACGGAAGGGGAGACCCAGTACTTC
few	.	TRBV11-2	TRBJ1-1	CASSLELRGVLNTEAFF	TGTGCCAGCAGCTTAGAACTGAGAGGGGTTTTGAACACTGAAGCTTTCTTT
many	.	TRBV24-1	TRBJ2-1	CATKRIGARNEQFF	TGTGCCACCAAACGGATCGGAGCCCGCAATGAGCAGTTCTTC
.	.	TRBV14	TRBJ2-1	CASSQELGTLSEQFF	TGTGCCAGCAGCCAAGAGTTGGGGACTTTAAGTGAGCAGTTCTTC
many	.	TRBV7-9	TRBJ2-7	CASSSDGGMTYEQYF	TGTGCCAGCAGCTCCGATGGGGGCATGACCTACGAGCAGTACTTC
many	.	TRBV12-3/TRBV12-4	TRBJ2-1	CASSPPQASSHPDYEQFF	TGTGCCAGCAGTCCTCCTCAGGCTAGTTCGCACCCGGACTATGAGCAGTTCTTC
many	.	TRBV7-9	TRBJ2-1	CASSPPGAYNEQFF	TGTGCCAGCAGCCCCCCGGGGGCCTACAATGAGCAGTTCTTC
many	.	TRBV7-2	TRBJ1-5	CASSLVNSDNQPQHF	TGTGCCAGCAGCTTAGTCAACAGCGACAATCAGCCCCAGCATTTT
many	.	TRBV5-1	TRBJ2-5	CASSLLARDEGYQETQYF	TGCGCCAGCAGCTTGCTCGCCCGCGACGAAGGGTACCAAGAGACCCAGTACTTC
many	.	TRBV29-1	TRBJ2-2	CSVGRAGELFF	TGCAGCGTTGGAAGAGCCGGGGAGCTGTTTTTT
many	.	TRBV4-3	TRBJ2-5	CASSQARLVGGETQYF	TGCGCCAGCAGCCAAGCGCGACTAGTTGGTGGAGAGACCCAGTACTTC
.	.	TRBV4-3	TRBJ2-1	CASSGSRTRNEQFF	TGCGCCAGCAGCGGCTCGAGGACAAGGAATGAGCAGTTCTTC
many	TRBD2	TRBV2	TRBJ2-7	CASRNNRLAGGPEQYF	TGTGCCAGCAGGAACAACAGACTAGCGGGAGGACCCGAGCAGTACTTC
few	TRBD1	TRBV5-1	TRBJ2-7	CASSYTGGTDEQYF	TGCGCCAGCAGCTACACAGGGGGCACGGACGAGCAGTACTTC
medium-sized	TRBD1	TRBV10-1	TRBJ2-1	CASSGASFGTGKAGEQFF	TGCGCCAGCAGTGGAGCCTCCTTCGGGACAGGGAAAGCTGGGGAGCAGTTCTTC